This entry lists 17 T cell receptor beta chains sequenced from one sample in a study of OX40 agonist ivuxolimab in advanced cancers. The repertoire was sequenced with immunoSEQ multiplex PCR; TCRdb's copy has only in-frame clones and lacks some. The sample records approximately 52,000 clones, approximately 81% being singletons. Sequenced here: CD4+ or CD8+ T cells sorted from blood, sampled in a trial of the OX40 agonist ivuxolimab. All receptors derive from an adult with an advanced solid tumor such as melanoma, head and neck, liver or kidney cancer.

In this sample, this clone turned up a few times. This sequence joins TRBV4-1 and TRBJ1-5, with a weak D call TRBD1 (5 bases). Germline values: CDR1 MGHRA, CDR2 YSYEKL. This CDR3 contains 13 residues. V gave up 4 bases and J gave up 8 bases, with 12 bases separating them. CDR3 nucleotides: TGCGCCAGCAGCCTGGGACCCCTCGAGCCCCAGCATTTT. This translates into CASSLGPLEPQHF.

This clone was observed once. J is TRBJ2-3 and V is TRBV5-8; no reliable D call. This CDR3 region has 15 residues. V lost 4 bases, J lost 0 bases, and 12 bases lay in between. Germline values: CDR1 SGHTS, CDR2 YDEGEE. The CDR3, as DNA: TGTGCCAGCAGCCCAACACTCGCTAGCACAGATACGCAGTATTTT. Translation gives CASSPTLASTDTQYF.

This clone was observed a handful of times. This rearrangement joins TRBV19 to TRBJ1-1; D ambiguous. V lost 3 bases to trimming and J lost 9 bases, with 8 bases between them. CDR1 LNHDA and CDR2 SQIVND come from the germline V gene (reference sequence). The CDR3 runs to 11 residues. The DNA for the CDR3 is TGTGCCAGTAGTATCGAGACGCAAGCTTTCTTT. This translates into CASSIETQAFF.

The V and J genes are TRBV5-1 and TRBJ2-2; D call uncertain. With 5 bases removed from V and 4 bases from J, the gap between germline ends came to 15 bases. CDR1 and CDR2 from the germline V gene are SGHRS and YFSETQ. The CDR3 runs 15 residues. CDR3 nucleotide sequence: TGCGCCAGCAGAAAGAGCCCTGGGGTCACCGGGGAGCTGTTTTTT. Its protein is CASRKSPGVTGELFF.

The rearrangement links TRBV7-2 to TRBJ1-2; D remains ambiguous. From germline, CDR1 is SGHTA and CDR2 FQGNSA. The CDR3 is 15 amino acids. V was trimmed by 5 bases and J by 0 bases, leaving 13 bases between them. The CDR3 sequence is CASSGRWESNYGYTF. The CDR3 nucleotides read TGTGCCAGCAGCGGACGCTGGGAATCTAACTATGGCTACACCTTC.

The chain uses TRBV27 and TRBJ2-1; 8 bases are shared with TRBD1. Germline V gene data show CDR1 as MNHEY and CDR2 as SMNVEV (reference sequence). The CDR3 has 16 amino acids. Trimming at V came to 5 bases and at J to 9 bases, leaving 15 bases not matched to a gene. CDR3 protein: CASSLTSRDRTFEQFF. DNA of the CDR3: TGTGCCAGCAGTCTCACATCTCGGGACAGGACATTTGAGCAGTTCTTC.

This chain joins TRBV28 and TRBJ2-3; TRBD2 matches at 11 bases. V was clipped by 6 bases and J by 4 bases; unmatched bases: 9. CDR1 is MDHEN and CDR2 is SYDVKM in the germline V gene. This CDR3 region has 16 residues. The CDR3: CASRGFSGRASDTQYF. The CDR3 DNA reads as TGTGCCAGCAGAGGGTTTAGCGGGAGGGCCTCAGATACGCAGTATTTT.

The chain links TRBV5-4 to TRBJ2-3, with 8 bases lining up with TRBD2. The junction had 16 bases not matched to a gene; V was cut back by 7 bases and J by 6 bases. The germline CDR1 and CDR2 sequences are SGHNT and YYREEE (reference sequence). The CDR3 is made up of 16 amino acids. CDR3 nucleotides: TGTGCCAGCCGGGACGCCCGGGCTAGCGGGCTTGATACGCAGTATTTT. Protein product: CASRDARASGLDTQYF.

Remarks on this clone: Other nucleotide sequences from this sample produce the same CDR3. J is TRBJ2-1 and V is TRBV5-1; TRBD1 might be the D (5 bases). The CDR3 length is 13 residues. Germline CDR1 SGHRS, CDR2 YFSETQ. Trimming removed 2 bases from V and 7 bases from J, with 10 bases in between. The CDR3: CASSLGQGNEQFF. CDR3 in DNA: TGCGCCAGCAGCTTAGGGCAGGGAAATGAGCAGTTCTTC.

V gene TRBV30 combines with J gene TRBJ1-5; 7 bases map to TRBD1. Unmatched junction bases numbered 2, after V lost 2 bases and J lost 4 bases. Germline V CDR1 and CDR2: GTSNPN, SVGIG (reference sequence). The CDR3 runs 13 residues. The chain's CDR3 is CAWSRQGNQPQHF. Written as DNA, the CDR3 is TGTGCCTGGAGTAGACAGGGAAATCAGCCCCAGCATTTT.

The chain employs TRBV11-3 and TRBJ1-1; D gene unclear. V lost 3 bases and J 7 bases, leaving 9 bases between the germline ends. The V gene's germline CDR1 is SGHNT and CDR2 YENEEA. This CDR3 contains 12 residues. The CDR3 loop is CASSFQRSEAFF. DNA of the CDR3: TGTGCCAGCAGCTTTCAAAGGAGTGAAGCTTTCTTT.

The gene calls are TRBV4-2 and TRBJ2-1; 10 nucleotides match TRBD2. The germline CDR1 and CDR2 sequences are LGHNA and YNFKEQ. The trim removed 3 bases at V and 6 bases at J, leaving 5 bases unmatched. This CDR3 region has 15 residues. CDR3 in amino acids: CASSHLAGVGNEQFF. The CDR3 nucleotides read TGTGCCAGCAGCCATCTAGCGGGAGTTGGCAATGAGCAGTTCTTC.

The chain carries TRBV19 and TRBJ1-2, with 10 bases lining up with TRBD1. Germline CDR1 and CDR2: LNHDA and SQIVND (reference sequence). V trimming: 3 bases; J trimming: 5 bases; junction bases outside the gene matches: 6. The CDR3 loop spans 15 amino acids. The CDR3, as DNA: TGTGCCAGTAGTATGGTGAGACAGGGGGCTTATGGCTACACCTTC. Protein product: CASSMVRQGAYGYTF.

CDR3 amino acids: CASSFGGALNTEAFF. The CDR3 coding sequence is TGTGCCAGCAGCTTCGGAGGGGCACTGAACACTGAAGCTTTCTTT. The chain links TRBV5-4 to TRBJ1-1; a possible D gene is TRBD1 (5 bases). This CDR3 contains 15 residues. Per the germline V gene, CDR1 is SGHNT and CDR2 is YYREEE (reference sequence). V was cut by 2 bases and J by 0 bases, with 11 bases left in between.

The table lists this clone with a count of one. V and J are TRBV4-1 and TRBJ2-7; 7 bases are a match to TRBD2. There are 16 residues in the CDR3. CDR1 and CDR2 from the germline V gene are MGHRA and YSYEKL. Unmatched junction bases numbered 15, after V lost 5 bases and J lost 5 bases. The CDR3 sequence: CASSYLEGGREHEQYF. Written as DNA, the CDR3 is TGCGCCAGCAGCTACCTAGAAGGCGGGAGAGAGCACGAGCAGTACTTC.

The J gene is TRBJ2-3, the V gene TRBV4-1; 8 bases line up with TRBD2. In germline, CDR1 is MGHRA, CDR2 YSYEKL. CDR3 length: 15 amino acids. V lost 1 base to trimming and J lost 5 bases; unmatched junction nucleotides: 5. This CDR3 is CASSQAWAGGDTQYF. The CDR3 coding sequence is TGCGCCAGCAGCCAAGCATGGGCGGGGGGAGATACGCAGTATTTT.

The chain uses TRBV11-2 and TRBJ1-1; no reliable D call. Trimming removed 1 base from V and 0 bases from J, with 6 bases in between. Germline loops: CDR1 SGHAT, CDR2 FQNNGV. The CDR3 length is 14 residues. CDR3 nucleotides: TGTGCCAGCAGCTTAGTCCCAGTGAACACTGAAGCTTTCTTT. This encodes CASSLVPVNTEAFF.